The 10 T cell receptor beta chains reported below all come from one sample, sequenced in a study of human T cells and chemical hapten exposure (TCRdb year 2021). The label giving this sample's time point can be read as: patch test 2, 6 weeks after DPC sensitization. Taken with the paper, the label for treatment or condition translates to: therapeutic diphenylcyclopropenone sensitization with weekly scalp DPC. Library preparation was by RACE. Instrument used: NextSeq 500. Clones were called with MiXCR by TCRdb after fastp trimmed the public reads at Q25, and only in-frame beta chains were retained. Rows with one shared CDR3 protein collapse into an entry with the most common genes and DNA. This sample comprises about 50,000 distinct CDR3 sequences, around 10% of them detected only once. Of the sample, 1.5% to 2% falls within the top ten clones. The sequences come from whole blood, collected in connection with sensitization to the hapten diphenylcyclopropenone (DPC). These receptors all come from a woman aged 45-59 years with alopecia areata. Some clones in this sample may be carry-over from other donors' samples.

Only a few counts were recorded for this clonotype. This sequence joins TRBV6-5 and TRBJ2-2; the match to TRBD2 covers 10 bases. With 7 bases clipped from V and 3 bases from J, the junction kept 5 bases outside the gene matches. This CDR3 spans 15 amino acids. Germline V lookup: CDR1 MNHEY, CDR2 SVGAGI. The CDR3 DNA sequence: TGTGCCAGCACGGCTAGCGGGAGTTACACCGGGGAGCTGTTTTTT. It codes for CASTASGSYTGELFF.

The V call is TRBV2, the J call TRBJ2-3; 9 nucleotides line up with TRBD1. The J segment lost 1 base and the V segment lost 2 bases, leaving 10 bases of the junction unmatched. Germline CDR1 is SNHLY and CDR2 is FYNNEI. This CDR3 is 18 amino acids long. CDR3 region: CASSEPWGRTGGTDTQYF. The CDR3 coding sequence is TGTGCCAGCAGTGAACCATGGGGGAGGACAGGGGGCACAGATACGCAGTATTTT.

This clonotype was observed many times. The CDR3 nucleotides are TGTGCCAGCACCCAACAGGGGGAAATTGGAAACACCATATATTTT. It encodes CASTQQGEIGNTIYF. The J gene is TRBJ1-3, the V gene TRBV6-6; 8 bases are a match to TRBD1. CDR3 length: 15 amino acids. Germline lookup yields CDR1 MNHNY and CDR2 SVGAGI (reference sequence). V gave up 7 bases and J gave up 3 bases; unmatched junction bases: 8.

The chain joins TRBV28 to TRBJ1-2, with D unclear. CDR1 is MDHEN, CDR2 SYDVKM, per germline. Deletions cut 4 bases from V and 9 bases from J, with 12 bases between. The length of the CDR3 is 12 residues. In nucleotides, the CDR3 is TGTGCCAGCAGTTCCGATACTTTGAGCTACACCTTC. This codes for CASSSDTLSYTF.

The V and J genes are TRBV7-9 and TRBJ1-6; 8 nucleotides align to TRBD1. Trimming at V came to 4 bases and at J to 0 bases, leaving 8 bases not matched to a gene. This CDR3 spans 18 amino acids. Per germline, CDR1 SEHNR and CDR2 FQNEAQ (reference sequence). The CDR3 sequence is CASSSAGTGFSYNSPLHF. The CDR3 DNA follows: TGTGCCAGCAGCTCAGCCGGGACAGGCTTCTCCTATAATTCACCCCTCCACTTT.

This clonotype was counted at least ten times. The rearrangement joins TRBV12-3 or TRBV12-4 to TRBJ1-6, with 12 bases identical to TRBD1. The CDR3 spans 17 residues. The V gene end was trimmed by 8 bases and the J gene end by 4 bases; junction bases not matched to a gene: 9. Here the CDR3 reads CASLRGQGASYNSPLHF. DNA for the CDR3: TGTGCCAGCTTGAGGGGACAGGGGGCGTCATATAATTCACCCCTCCACTTT.

This clonotype was detected ten times or more. One end of the junction varies from germline; a read error may be responsible. This CDR3 reads CASNLQGWEQYF. The CDR3, as DNA: TGTGCCAGCAACTTACAGGGGTGGGAGCAGTACTTC. This chain joins TRBV7-9 and TRBJ2-7; 7 nucleotides match TRBD1. The CDR3 spans 12 residues. Germline-derived CDR1 and CDR2 are SEHNR and FQNEAQ (reference sequence).

This clonotype showed up many times. V and J are TRBV4-1 and TRBJ2-3, with TRBD1 matching 8 bases. Germline lookup yields CDR1 MGHRA and CDR2 YSYEKL. With V trimmed by 3 bases and J by 7 bases, 9 bases remained unmatched. The CDR3 is 15 amino acids. The CDR3 DNA reads TGCGCCAGCAGCCAGGGAGTAGGGACAGGTTATACGCAGTATTTT. Its protein product is CASSQGVGTGYTQYF.

The rearrangement uses TRBV6-2 or TRBV6-3 and TRBJ2-7; either TRBD1 or TRBD2 may supply D (5 bases each). This CDR3 has 18 amino acids. CDR1 MNHEY and CDR2 SVGEGT come from the germline V gene. Trimming cost V 6 bases and J 0 bases, with 24 bases left between them. The DNA of the CDR3 is TGTGCCAGCAGCCCGGGACCACGAGGACCTGGGGGCTCCTACGAGCAGTACTTC. This encodes CASSPGPRGPGGSYEQYF.

The table lists this clonotype with many counts. The chain uses TRBV6-6 and TRBJ1-1; tentative D call: TRBD1 (5 bases). Trimming shortened V by 8 bases and J by 7 bases, and 8 bases separated the two germline ends. Germline CDR1 MNHNY, CDR2 SVGAGI (reference sequence). CDR3 length: 10 amino acids. In DNA form, the CDR3 reads TGTGCCAGCGGGGGGAATGAAGCTTTCTTT. Encoded protein: CASGGNEAFF.